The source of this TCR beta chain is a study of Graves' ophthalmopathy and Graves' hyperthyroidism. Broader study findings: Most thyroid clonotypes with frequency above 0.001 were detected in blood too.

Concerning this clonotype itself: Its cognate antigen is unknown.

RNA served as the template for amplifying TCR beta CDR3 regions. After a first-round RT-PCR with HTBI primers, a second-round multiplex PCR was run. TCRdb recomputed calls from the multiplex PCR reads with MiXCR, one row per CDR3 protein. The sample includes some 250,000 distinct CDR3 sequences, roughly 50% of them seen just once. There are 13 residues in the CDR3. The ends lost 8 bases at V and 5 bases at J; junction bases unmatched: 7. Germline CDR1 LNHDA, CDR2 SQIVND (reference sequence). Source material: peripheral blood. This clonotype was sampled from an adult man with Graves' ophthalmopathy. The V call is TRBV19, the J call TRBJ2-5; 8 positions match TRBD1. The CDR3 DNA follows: TGTGCCAGTTTGGACAGGGTGAAGGAGACCCAGTACTTC. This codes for CASLDRVKETQYF.